One and the same sample provided the 31 T cell receptor beta chains below, sequenced in a study of T-cell memory formation after mild COVID-19. Each CDR3 protein is one row after TCRdb ran MiXCR on the 5' RACE reads. The sample shows 350,000 to 400,000 distinct CDR3 sequences, approximately 21% of them seen only once. Sequences were obtained from PBMCs or a T cell subset sorted from them (not recorded which). The receptors originated from an adult woman who had mild COVID-19 (a few samples of this study predate the infection). Cell type and time point are not known.

The rearrangement joins TRBV7-2 to TRBJ2-1; D is possibly TRBD1 or TRBD2 (6 bases each). The CDR3 is made up of 16 amino acids. Germline V CDR1 and CDR2: SGHTA, FQGNSA. With 1 base removed from V and 7 bases from J, the gap between germline ends came to 17 bases. The CDR3 here is CASSLDSGAAGNEQFF. The CDR3 nucleotides are TGTGCCAGCAGCTTAGACTCAGGGGCCGCGGGGAATGAGCAGTTCTTC.

This clonotype has only a few counts. This chain uses TRBV10-3 with TRBJ1-2; no clear D gene. The CDR3 sequence is 15 residues long. Looked up from germline, CDR1 is ENHRY and CDR2 is SYGVKD. V shed 3 bases and J shed 2 bases, with 13 bases lying between them. The CDR3 here is CAISEFTLGNYGYTF. The DNA of the CDR3 is TGTGCCATCAGTGAATTCACGTTAGGGAACTATGGCTACACCTTC.

This clonotype has more than one count but fewer than ten. The CDR3 region is CATSSGQGNQPQHF. DNA for the CDR3: TGTGCCACCAGCAGTGGACAGGGTAATCAGCCCCAGCATTTT. The chain recombines TRBV15 with TRBJ1-5, with 8 bases that match TRBD1. Germline V CDR1 and CDR2: LNHNV, YYDKDF (reference sequence). CDR3 length: 14 residues. Trimming cost V 3 bases and J 4 bases; bases outside gene matches: 2.

This clonotype has a handful of counts. The genes are TRBV5-1 and TRBJ2-3; D may correspond to TRBD1 or TRBD2 (5 bases each). The CDR3 has 15 residues. Germline V gene lookup returns CDR1 SGHRS and CDR2 YFSETQ. Trimming took 0 bases from V and 1 from J, leaving 9 bases between them. The CDR3 bases are TGCGCCAGCAGCTTGGTCGGGGACCGCACAGATACGCAGTATTTT. It yields the protein CASSLVGDRTDTQYF.

The chain couples TRBV3-1 to TRBJ1-1; the D is unclear. This CDR3 has 15 residues. From germline, CDR1 is LGHDT and CDR2 YNNKEL (reference sequence). V shed 3 bases and J shed 0 bases, with 11 bases lying between them. The CDR3 sequence: CASSQRRELNTEAFF. The CDR3 DNA is TGTGCCAGCAGCCAGCGGAGGGAGTTGAACACTGAAGCTTTCTTT.

This clonotype was detected only a few times. The chain joins TRBV12-3 or TRBV12-4 to TRBJ1-2; D gene unclear. The CDR3 has 16 residues. Trimming shortened V by 0 bases and J by 8 bases, and 19 bases separated the two germline ends. Here the CDR3 DNA reads TGTGCCAGCAGTTTAGCCCGTTTGGTAGTTGGGAGAGGCTACACCTTC. This gives the protein CASSLARLVVGRGYTF.

The chain combines TRBV12-3 or TRBV12-4 with TRBJ1-4; tentatively, D is TRBD1 (6 bases). The CDR3 covers 14 residues. V shed 3 bases and J shed 7 bases, with 12 bases lying between them. CDR3: CASSFGRGSEKLFF. The CDR3 DNA is TGTGCCAGCAGTTTCGGCAGGGGATCTGAAAAACTGTTTTTT.

The CDR3 coding sequence is TGTGCCAGCAGTATCTTGTGGGCATCAGATACGCAGTATTTT. This translates into CASSILWASDTQYF. The genes are TRBV6-6 and TRBJ2-3, with D hard to call. V lost 5 bases and J lost 4, with 13 bases in between. The CDR3 is 14 residues long. CDR1 MNHNY and CDR2 SVGAGI come from the germline V gene (reference sequence).

This clonotype was seen repeatedly, ten times or more. One junction end disagrees with the germline gene, perhaps due to a read error. The rearrangement uses TRBV12-3 or TRBV12-4 and TRBJ2-5, with 11 bases fitting TRBD2. The CDR3 extends over 14 amino acids. CDR3 coding DNA: TGTGCCAGCAGTCTAGCGGGGGGTCGAGAGACCCAGTACTTC. Translation gives CASSLAGGRETQYF.

About this clonotype: The junction differs from germline at one of its ends, possibly a read error. The chain employs TRBV7-3 and TRBJ2-7; 8 bases fit TRBD1. Germline V gene sequence: CDR1 SGHTA, CDR2 FQGTGA. CDR3 length: 14 amino acids. In DNA, the CDR3 is TGTGACAGCAGCTCGAACCTACCGGGACAGGAGTTGTACTTC. Translation gives CDSSSNLPGQELYF.

This clonotype came up many times. This chain uses TRBV20-1 with TRBJ2-3; TRBD2 matches at 11 bases. The CDR3 length is 17 residues. The germline gives CDR1 DFQATT, CDR2 SNEGSKA (reference sequence). The ends lost 5 bases at V and 2 bases at J; junction bases unmatched: 12. The CDR3, as DNA: TGCAGTGCTCCCATTAGCGGGGGGGTAGTATACACAGATACGCAGTATTTT. Translating it yields CSAPISGGVVYTDTQYF.

This rearrangement joins TRBV15 to TRBJ1-6; D unresolved. Germline V gives CDR1 LNHNV, CDR2 YYDKDF (reference sequence). V lost 0 bases and J lost 3, with 12 bases in between. The CDR3 loop spans 17 amino acids. CDR3 in amino acids: CATSRDRTGIYNSPLHF. The CDR3 coding sequence is TGTGCCACCAGCAGAGATCGTACGGGGATCTATAATTCACCCCTCCACTTT.

The chain carries TRBV21-1 and TRBJ1-5; TRBD1, the table's D call, was not compared with the DNA. TRBV21-1 corresponds to a pseudogene. The CDR3 sequence is 19 residues long. The CDR3 nucleotides read TGTGCCAGCAGCGGTGACCGGACAGGGGGCCCCAGTAGCAATCAGCCCCAGCATTTT. It specifies CASSGDRTGGPSSNQPQHF.

This clonotype was observed a handful of times. The CDR3 DNA sequence: TGTGCCAGTAGACCCCCCTCGGTCGATGGCACCGGGGAGCTGTTTTTT. Its protein is CASRPPSVDGTGELFF. This chain connects TRBV19 to TRBJ2-2; D gene uncertain. V lost 6 bases to trimming and J lost 4 bases, with 18 bases between them. The germline V gene has CDR1 LNHDA and CDR2 SQIVND (reference sequence). CDR3 size: 16 residues. The whole variable domain, remainder taken from reference TRBV19 and TRBJ2-2, is DGGITQSPKYLFRKEGQNVTLSCEQNLNHDAMYWYRQDPGQGLRLIYYSQIVNDFQKGDIAEGYSVSREKKESFPLTVTSAQKNPTAFYLCASRPPSVDGTGELFFGEGSRLTVL.

V is TRBV24-1 and J is TRBJ1-2; D is possibly TRBD1 (5 bases). CDR3 size: 12 residues. The V end lost 6 bases, the J end lost 3 bases, and 7 bases lay between the germline ends. Per germline, CDR1 KGHDR and CDR2 SFDVKD. CDR3 sequence: CATSLGDYGYTF. CDR3 DNA sequence: TGTGCCACCAGTTTGGGGGACTATGGCTACACCTTC.

This chain joins TRBV25-1 and TRBJ2-7; possibly TRBD2 for D (6 bases). This CDR3 has 13 amino acids. CDR1 is MGHDK and CDR2 is SYGVNS in the germline V gene. The V end was cut by 8 bases, the J end by 1 base, with 12 bases between. DNA of the CDR3: TGTGCCAGCCGAAGTGGGGGGTCCTACGAGCAGTACTTC. Residues: CASRSGGSYEQYF.

This clonotype was found a few times. The chain uses TRBV4-3 and TRBJ2-3; possible D gene TRBD1, 5 bases. In germline, CDR1 is LGHNA, CDR2 YSLEER. The CDR3 is 14 residues long. The V gene lost 0 bases and the J gene lost 5 bases, with 9 bases spanning the gap. The CDR3 reads CASSQDRGKDTQYF. CDR3 in DNA: TGCGCCAGCAGCCAAGATAGGGGTAAAGATACGCAGTATTTT.

Ten or more counts support this clonotype. J is TRBJ2-7 and V is TRBV6-2 or TRBV6-3; TRBD2 might be the D (5 bases). The CDR3 covers 11 residues. V was pared by 5 bases and J by 6 bases, with 8 bases between. Germline CDR1 MNHEY, CDR2 SVGEGT. The CDR3 here is CASSRGGEQYF. The CDR3 nucleotides are TGTGCCAGCAGTCGCGGAGGCGAGCAGTACTTC.

The V and J genes are TRBV7-2 and TRBJ2-3, with 12 bases fitting TRBD2. CDR3 length: 19 amino acids. From germline, CDR1 is SGHTA and CDR2 FQGNSA. The V segment lost 5 bases and the J segment 1 base; nucleotides outside the gene matches: 13. DNA of the CDR3: TGTGCCAGCAGCGATCCGACTAGCGGGGGTTTAGGTGGCACAGATACGCAGTATTTT. It codes for CASSDPTSGGLGGTDTQYF.

This clonotype was found many times. The chain recombines TRBV7-9 with TRBJ2-3; D might be TRBD1 (6 bases). The CDR3 consists of 17 residues. Trimming cost V 2 bases and J 3 bases, with 18 bases left between them. CDR1 and CDR2 (germline): SEHNR, FQNEAQ (reference sequence). In DNA, the CDR3 is TGTGCCAGCAGCTTAAAGGCACGGCAGGGGCGGACAGATACGCAGTATTTT. Encoded protein: CASSLKARQGRTDTQYF.

The J gene is TRBJ2-1, the V gene TRBV11-2, with a weak D call TRBD2 (6 bases). The CDR3 runs 19 residues. Germline CDR1 is SGHAT and CDR2 is FQNNGV. Trimming took 4 bases from V and 0 from J, leaving 22 bases between them. DNA of the CDR3: TGTGCCAGCAGCTCAAAATCTCTAAGGGACGGGAGCTCCTACAATGAGCAGTTCTTC. Residues: CASSSKSLRDGSSYNEQFF.

This clonotype was detected a few times. The V call is TRBV5-1, the J call TRBJ2-7; the match to TRBD1 covers 7 bases. Germline V gives CDR1 SGHRS, CDR2 YFSETQ. The CDR3 is 16 amino acids. After removal of 4 bases from V and 3 bases from J, the junction contained 13 bases not matched to a gene. This CDR3 is CASSVGQPGAHYEQYF. CDR3 nucleotide sequence: TGCGCCAGCAGCGTGGGACAGCCCGGGGCCCACTACGAGCAGTACTTC.

This clonotype was detected only once. This sequence joins TRBV21-1 and TRBJ2-7; the table's D call, TRBD2, has no DNA check behind it. TRBV21-1 is labeled a pseudogene. The CDR3 sequence is 15 residues long. CDR3 bases: TGTGCCAGCAGCGCCCGACTAGCGGCCCTCTACGAGCAGTACTTC. It translates to CASSARLAALYEQYF.

V usage is TRBV20-1 and J usage is TRBJ1-4; weak D call: TRBD1 (5 bases). Between the trimmed V and J ends, which lost 0 bases and 1 base, there was a span of 12 bases. CDR1 and CDR2 (germline): DFQATT, SNEGSKA (reference sequence). CDR3 length: 16 amino acids. The CDR3 is CSARDPRGVTNEKLFF. In DNA, the CDR3 is TGCAGTGCTAGAGATCCCCGGGGGGTAACTAATGAAAAACTGTTTTTT.

J is TRBJ2-3 and V is TRBV5-1; TRBD1 agrees at 8 bases. The germline gives CDR1 SGHRS, CDR2 YFSETQ. This CDR3 region has 17 residues. The V gene end was trimmed by 0 bases and the J gene end by 2 bases; junction bases not matched to a gene: 8. The CDR3 loop reads CASSLAPTGDLTDTQYF. Here the CDR3 DNA reads TGCGCCAGCAGCTTGGCTCCGACAGGGGATCTCACAGATACGCAGTATTTT.

The chain joins TRBV18 to TRBJ2-7, with D perhaps TRBD1 (5 bases). Germline lookup yields CDR1 KGHSH and CDR2 LQKENI. With 3 bases removed from V and 4 bases from J, the gap between germline ends came to 10 bases. The CDR3 length is 13 residues. The CDR3 protein is CASSPRQTYEQYF. CDR3 DNA: TGTGCCAGCTCACCCAGACAGACGTACGAGCAGTACTTC.

This clonotype was counted between two and nine times. The rearrangement joins TRBV3-1 to TRBJ2-7; 7 bases line up with TRBD2. This CDR3 is built from 13 residues. Germline-derived CDR1 and CDR2 are LGHDT and YNNKEL (reference sequence). The V gene end was trimmed by 7 bases and the J gene end by 5 bases; junction bases not matched to a gene: 8. For the CDR3, the DNA is TGTGCCAGCACGAGGGGAGGGGCTCACGAGCAGTACTTC. This codes for CASTRGGAHEQYF.

This clonotype has just a few counts. The chain recombines TRBV7-2 with TRBJ1-3; the D gene is possibly TRBD1 (6 bases). This CDR3 contains 15 residues. Germline V gene lookup returns CDR1 SGHTA and CDR2 FQGNSA. Trimming stripped 5 bases from V and 0 bases from J, with 11 bases between. CDR3 loop: CASSPRTASGNTIYF. CDR3 sequence (DNA): TGTGCCAGCAGCCCCCGGACAGCCTCTGGAAACACCATATATTTT.

This clonotype was counted only a few times. The chain joins TRBV6-5 to TRBJ1-1, with a tentative D call TRBD1 (5 bases). CDR1 is MNHEY and CDR2 is SVGAGI in the germline V gene. The length of the CDR3 is 15 residues. V was shortened by 7 bases and J by 5 bases, with 20 bases between the two germline ends. The CDR3 reads CASTPLGAKRTEAFF. The DNA for the CDR3 is TGTGCCAGCACTCCACTCGGGGCGAAAAGGACTGAAGCTTTCTTT.

This clonotype came up a few times. The chain employs TRBV6-2 or TRBV6-3 and TRBJ2-7, with D possibly TRBD2 on 7 matching bases. The CDR3 is 15 residues long. Germline assignment: CDR1 MNHEY and CDR2 SVGEGT. Deletions cut 6 bases from V and 3 bases from J, with 18 bases between. The chain's CDR3 is CASSPPGGPDYEQYF. In DNA form, the CDR3 reads TGTGCCAGCAGCCCCCCCGGGGGGCCCGACTACGAGCAGTACTTC.

The rearrangement uses TRBV10-3 and TRBJ1-2; 8 bases are shared with TRBD1. CDR1 and CDR2 (germline): ENHRY, SYGVKD. V shed 6 bases and J 2 bases; nucleotides not matched to a gene: 8. This CDR3 region has 15 residues. The CDR3 sequence: CAISGGQDQNYGYTF. CDR3 in DNA: TGTGCCATCAGCGGGGGACAGGACCAAAACTATGGCTACACCTTC.